Presented here are 3 T cell receptor beta chains from one specimen sequenced in a study of blood T cell repertoires in COVID-19. Produced via immunoSEQ multiplex PCR; TCRdb's table is partial and in-frame only. The repertoire holds almost 500,000 clones, around nine tenths seen once, with 6.5% to 8.5% in the top ten. The sequenced sample was PBMCs or T cells enriched from blood (not recorded which). These receptors all stem from a woman aged 55-69 years who had recovered from COVID-19.

The V gene is TRBV29-1, the J gene TRBJ1-2, with TRBD1 matching over 7 bases. With 2 bases clipped from V and 3 bases from J, the junction kept 15 bases outside the gene matches. CDR3 size: 17 residues. Looked up from germline, CDR1 is SQVTM and CDR2 is ANQGSEA. CDR3 sequence (DNA): TGCAGCGTTGAACCACAAGGAGGTAGAACAGGGGACTATGGCTACACCTTC. The encoded protein is CSVEPQGGRTGDYGYTF.

This chain links TRBV19 with TRBJ1-5; D is undetermined. CDR3 length equals 15 residues. The germline V gene has CDR1 LNHDA and CDR2 SQIVND (reference sequence). V shed 3 bases and J shed 7 bases, with 16 bases lying between them. The CDR3 sequence is CASSISSRNGQPQHF. In nucleotides, the CDR3 is TGTGCCAGTAGTATTTCTTCCAGGAACGGACAGCCCCAGCATTTT. Variable domain in full (rest from reference TRBV19 and TRBJ1-5): DGGITQSPKYLFRKEGQNVTLSCEQNLNHDAMYWYRQDPGQGLRLIYYSQIVNDFQKGDIAEGYSVSREKKESFPLTVTSAQKNPTAFYLCASSISSRNGQPQHFGDGTRLSIL.

The chain recombines TRBV19 with TRBJ2-3; D perhaps matches TRBD2 (5 bases). The V and J ends lost 7 bases and 6 bases respectively, with 20 bases between them. Germline V CDR1 and CDR2: LNHDA, SQIVND (reference sequence). The CDR3 extends over 15 amino acids. CDR3 amino acids: CASKVGQPGTDTQYF. CDR3 DNA: TGTGCCAGTAAGGTGGGCCAACCGGGAACGGATACGCAGTATTTT.